This passage covers 2 T cell receptor beta chains from one sample sequenced in a study of read filtering for tumor transcriptome and immune sequencing (dated by TCRdb to the early 2020s). The sample was run on an Illumina HiSeq 4000. TCR libraries were built from about 420 ng RNA with the Immunoverse kit, using molecular barcoded adaptors covering alpha/delta and beta/gamma chains. The public reads were reprocessed in TCRdb via fastp at Q25 and MiXCR, keeping in-frame beta chains. CDR3 protein sequences are deduplicated, and each keeps its most common genes and DNA. This sample comprises fewer than 90,000 distinct CDR3 sequences, roughly 12% of them detected only once. The ten biggest clones cover about 15% of the sample. Sequenced material: a population of CD138-negative cells sorted from bone marrow. The sample's cell subset or site label, decoded: bone marrow mononuclear cells depleted of CD138+ plasma/myeloma cells by negative magnetic selection. These receptors were taken from a donor at least 40 years old with multiple myeloma.

A remark on this clonotype: This may be a read error: a much more frequent sequence differs by one nucleotide. The V call is TRBV12-3 or TRBV12-4, the J call TRBJ1-2; D uncertain. This CDR3 is 13 amino acids long. CDR3 loop: CVSSLTPNYGYTF. CDR3 sequence (DNA): TGTGTCAGCAGTTTGACACCTAACTATGGCTACACCTTC.

The V and J genes are TRBV20-1 and TRBJ2-7; D is unresolved. CDR1 and CDR2 from the germline V gene are DFQATT and SNEGSKA (reference sequence). Trimming removed 5 bases at V and 6 bases at J, with 14 bases between. This CDR3 contains 12 residues. The CDR3 loop reads CSAYLGSREQYF. CDR3 in DNA: TGCAGTGCTTATTTAGGTTCTCGCGAGCAGTACTTC.